The clone carrying this TCR beta chain was counted between two and nine times. Its antigen is not identified. Tumor or blood genomic DNA was sequenced, with inputs of roughly 616 ng to 6,004 ng. This entry comes from a study of T cells in tumors after PD-1 blockade. Study background: Excluded were patients with checkpoint blockade, immunosuppressants, or radiotherapy or other anti-cancer therapy within 4 weeks. Study-level results: Roughly 40% of tumor TCR clonotypes were also found in blood.

Profiled with immunoSEQ multiplex PCR; TCRdb holds only in-frame clones, not every one. Found here are nearly 25,000 clones, roughly 80% of them singletons; the top ten hold 9.5% to 15%. The CDR3 is 14 residues long. J was trimmed by 11 bases and V by 5 bases; bases with no gene match: 9. Germline CDR1 MNHEY, CDR2 SMNVEV (reference sequence). The receptor was isolated from a human donor with basal cell carcinoma. V usage is TRBV27 and J usage is TRBJ1-6; 7 positions match TRBD1. The material was PBMCs, obtained after anti-PD-1 treatment. The CDR3 nucleotides are TGTGCCAGCAGTATGGGACAGCTAGTTCCACCCCTCCACTTT. This encodes CASSMGQLVPPLHF.